This T cell receptor beta chain appears in the sequencing data of a study of shared clonotypes between healthy human individuals. The protocol was immunoSEQ multiplex PCR, while the TCRdb copy is restricted to in-frame clones and leaves out a portion. This sample has millions of clones, with 85% to 95% found just once. The sequenced material came from naive CD4+ T cells from PBMCs. The subset: CD45RA+ positively selected. The receptor was isolated from a man in his late teens or twenties in good health. Some clones in this sample may be carry-over from other donors' samples.

This CDR3 is CASSPGSGGAAGNTIYF. DNA for the CDR3: TGCGCCAGCAGCCCAGGTTCTGGGGGGGCAGCTGGAAACACCATATATTTT. The rearrangement uses TRBV4-3 and TRBJ1-3; D may be TRBD1 (6 bases). From germline, CDR1 is LGHNA and CDR2 YSLEER. CDR3 length: 17 residues. Trimming stripped 4 bases from V and 2 bases from J, with 18 bases between.